This passage covers 26 T cell receptor beta chains from one sample sequenced in a study of Tregs in tolerant kidney transplant recipients. The assay was immunoSEQ multiplex PCR, and TCRdb's table has in-frame clones only and misses some. The sample holds around 19,000 clones, 82% seen once. The sequencing input was Tregs from blood. The source of these receptors is a human donor in good health.

The chain has TRBV4-3 and TRBJ1-1; 7 bases match TRBD1. Germline V gene sequence: CDR1 LGHNA, CDR2 YSLEER. This CDR3 is built from 15 residues. Unmatched junction bases numbered 5, after V lost 0 bases and J lost 4 bases. The CDR3 reads CASSQDPAGGTEAFF. The CDR3 coding sequence is TGCGCCAGCAGCCAAGATCCGGCAGGGGGCACTGAAGCTTTCTTT.

This clone was picked up a small number of times. J is TRBJ2-3 and V is TRBV4-1; TRBD2 aligns across 11 bases. The germline gives CDR1 MGHRA, CDR2 YSYEKL. This CDR3 comprises 17 residues. The V gene end was trimmed by 2 bases and the J gene end by 3 bases; junction bases not matched to a gene: 7. This chain's CDR3 is CASSQPPGLADTDTQYF. The CDR3 bases are TGCGCCAGCAGCCAACCACCGGGACTAGCGGATACAGATACGCAGTATTTT.

The chain joins TRBV7-9 to TRBJ1-3; the D is unclear. The CDR3 is 17 amino acids. The V end was cut by 1 base, the J end by 0 bases, with 13 bases between. Germline V CDR1 and CDR2: SEHNR, FQNEAQ (reference sequence). DNA for the CDR3: TGTGCCAGCAGCTTAGGCATTAGGGCCACCTCTGGAAACACCATATATTTT. This gives the protein CASSLGIRATSGNTIYF.

The gene calls are TRBV5-8 and TRBJ1-2; D gene uncertain. Germline V lookup: CDR1 SGHTS, CDR2 YDEGEE. The CDR3 totals 13 residues. V lost 3 bases and J 5 bases, leaving 11 bases between the germline ends. The CDR3, as DNA: TGTGCCAGCAGCTATCGGGGAAATTATGGCTACACCTTC. This codes for CASSYRGNYGYTF.

The chain links TRBV7-3 to TRBJ2-1, with 10 bases that match TRBD2. The length of the CDR3 is 16 residues. In germline, CDR1 is SGHTA, CDR2 FQGTGA. Germline trimming cut 5 bases from V and 4 bases from J; bases unmatched to any gene: 8. The CDR3 coding sequence is TGTGCCAGCAGCCCAATCGGGACTAGCGATTACAATGAGCAGTTCTTC. Translating gives CASSPIGTSDYNEQFF.

The J gene is TRBJ1-1, the V gene TRBV5-8, with a possible D match to TRBD1 (6 bases). CDR1 is SGHTS, CDR2 YDEGEE, per germline. This CDR3 has 15 residues. Trimming stripped 0 bases from V and 4 bases from J, with 13 bases between. The CDR3 DNA follows: TGTGCCAGCAGCTTGGCAGGGGCTGGCGGCACTGAAGCTTTCTTT. This encodes CASSLAGAGGTEAFF.

The rearrangement joins TRBV19 to TRBJ1-2; 7 bases match TRBD1. CDR3 size: 16 residues. Germline CDR1 LNHDA, CDR2 SQIVND (reference sequence). J gave up 5 bases and V 4 bases, and 13 bases lay outside the gene matches. The CDR3 sequence: CASSRAGDRVIYGYTF. The CDR3 region has the DNA TGTGCCAGTAGTAGAGCCGGAGACAGGGTAATATATGGCTACACCTTC.

This clone was seen more than once but under ten times. The gene calls are TRBV25-1 and TRBJ1-1; no firm D call. The CDR3 sequence is 11 residues long. Germline V CDR1 and CDR2: MGHDK, SYGVNS. Trimming removed 7 bases from V and 8 bases from J, with 11 bases in between. CDR3: CASTGVTEAFF. The CDR3 DNA is TGTGCCAGCACTGGGGTCACCGAAGCTTTCTTT. Full variable domain (remainder filled in from reference TRBV25-1 and TRBJ1-1): EADIYQTPRYLVIGTGKKITLECSQTMGHDKMYWYQQDPGMELHLIHYSYGVNSTEKGDLSSESTVSRIRTEHFPLTLESARPSHTSQYLCASTGVTEAFFGQGTRLTVV.

This chain joins TRBV6-5 and TRBJ2-7; 7 nucleotides align to TRBD2. The germline CDR1 and CDR2 sequences are MNHEY and SVGAGI. With 6 bases clipped from V and 3 bases from J, the junction kept 8 bases outside the gene matches. The CDR3 sequence is 14 residues long. The CDR3 bases are TGTGCCAGCAGGACCATGACTAGCAGCTACGAGCAGTACTTC. The encoded protein is CASRTMTSSYEQYF.

This clone was recorded a few times. This rearrangement joins TRBV5-1 to TRBJ2-2; 7 bases map to TRBD1. This CDR3 is 14 amino acids long. CDR1 SGHRS and CDR2 YFSETQ come from the germline V gene. After removal of 3 bases from V and 7 bases from J, the junction contained 6 bases not matched to a gene. CDR3 loop: CASSSGQLGGELFF. Written as DNA, the CDR3 is TGCGCCAGCAGCTCGGGACAGTTGGGCGGGGAGCTGTTTTTT. Full variable domain (rest looked up from reference TRBV5-1 and TRBJ2-2): KAGVTQTPRYLIKTRGQQVTLSCSPISGHRSVSWYQQTPGQGLQFLFEYFSETQRNKGNFPGRFSGRQFSNSRSEMNVSTLELGDSALYLCASSSGQLGGELFFGEGSRLTVL.

V and J are TRBV9 and TRBJ1-4; TRBD1 matches at 8 bases. V lost 2 bases, J lost 3 bases, and 3 bases stayed unmatched. Germline-derived CDR1 and CDR2 are SGDLS and YYNGEE. This CDR3 contains 15 residues. The CDR3 DNA follows: TGTGCCAGCAGCGTTCAGACAGGGGCTAATGAAAAACTGTTTTTT. Residues: CASSVQTGANEKLFF. Drawing the rest from reference TRBV9 and TRBJ1-4, the complete variable domain is DSGVTQTPKHLITATGQRVTLRCSPRSGDLSVYWYQQSLDQGLQFLIQYYNGEERAKGNILERFSAQQFPDLHSELNLSSLELGDSALYFCASSVQTGANEKLFFGSGTQLSVL.

The gene calls are TRBV6-5 and TRBJ2-3; 7 nucleotides match TRBD2. J lost 1 base, V lost 7 bases, and 8 bases had no gene match. Germline V gene lookup returns CDR1 MNHEY and CDR2 SVGAGI. There are 15 residues in the CDR3. In DNA form, the CDR3 reads TGTGCCAGCACCAAAACTAGCGCCCGCACAGATACGCAGTATTTT. Translated: CASTKTSARTDTQYF.

This chain links TRBV5-8 with TRBJ2-3; 7 bases are a match to TRBD2. The germline gives CDR1 SGHTS, CDR2 YDEGEE. V lost 4 bases to trimming and J lost 4 bases; unmatched junction nucleotides: 6. The CDR3 has 14 amino acids. The CDR3 reads CASSLRLAPDTQYF. CDR3 nucleotides: TGTGCCAGCAGCCTCCGACTAGCACCAGATACGCAGTATTTT.

The CDR3 nucleotides read TGTGCCAGCAGTCACCCCCGGGGACGTCCGAACACCGGGGAGCTGTTTTTT. Encoded protein: CASSHPRGRPNTGELFF. The J gene is TRBJ2-2, the V gene TRBV28, with D possibly called TRBD1 or TRBD2 (5 bases each). The CDR3 covers 17 residues. V was pared by 5 bases and J by 0 bases, with 16 bases between. Germline assignment: CDR1 MDHEN and CDR2 SYDVKM.

The sample holds a few counts of this clone. The chain combines TRBV4-1 with TRBJ2-2; D might be TRBD2 (5 bases). The CDR3 contains 15 residues. V shed 4 bases and J shed 3 bases, with 12 bases lying between them. Germline V gives CDR1 MGHRA, CDR2 YSYEKL. The CDR3 loop is CASSLEASHTGELFF. The CDR3, as DNA: TGCGCCAGCAGCCTGGAGGCATCCCACACCGGGGAGCTGTTTTTT.

The chain joins TRBV11-3 to TRBJ2-3, with D uncertain. V was trimmed by 5 bases and J by 2 bases, leaving 2 bases between them. The CDR3 totals 11 residues. The V gene's germline CDR1 is SGHNT and CDR2 YENEEA. The DNA of the CDR3 is TGTGCCAGCAGCGTCACAGATACGCAGTATTTT. Translation gives CASSVTDTQYF.

This chain connects TRBV12-5 to TRBJ2-5, with TRBD1 identical over 8 bases. The V gene end was trimmed by 0 bases and the J gene end by 7 bases; junction bases not matched to a gene: 10. Germline V gene lookup returns CDR1 LGHNT and CDR2 FRNRAP. There are 16 residues in the CDR3. The CDR3 DNA reads TGTGCTAGTGGTTTGGTAGGGACAGGCAGTCTGGGGACCCAGTACTTC. This sequence encodes CASGLVGTGSLGTQYF.

This chain links TRBV5-1 with TRBJ1-1, with D perhaps matching TRBD1 (6 bases). CDR1 SGHRS and CDR2 YFSETQ come from the germline V gene. With 6 bases removed from V and 1 base from J, the gap between germline ends came to 13 bases. The CDR3 has 14 residues. The CDR3 DNA follows: TGCGCCAGCAACGACGGGGGACAGAACACTGAAGCTTTCTTT. Translating gives CASNDGGQNTEAFF.

The rearrangement uses TRBV18 and TRBJ2-4; TRBD1 matches at 10 bases. The CDR3 extends over 17 amino acids. V gave up 4 bases and J gave up 0 bases; unmatched junction bases: 6. Germline CDR1 is KGHSH and CDR2 is LQKENI. The DNA of the CDR3 is TGTGCCAGCTCACTCGACAGGGGGCAGCTAGCCAAAAACATTCAGTACTTC. This sequence encodes CASSLDRGQLAKNIQYF.

V gene TRBV30 combines with J gene TRBJ1-6; perhaps TRBD1 as D (6 bases). From germline, CDR1 is GTSNPN and CDR2 SVGIG (reference sequence). This CDR3 has 16 residues. V was pared by 3 bases and J by 7 bases, with 19 bases between. The CDR3 DNA follows: TGTGCCTGGAGCCCCGGACAGTTTTCGGGCAATTCACCCCTCCACTTT. Residues: CAWSPGQFSGNSPLHF. Combining the CDR3 with reference TRBV30 and TRBJ1-6 gives the whole variable domain SQTIHQWPATLVQPVGSPLSLECTVEGTSNPNLYWYRQAAGRGLQLLFYSVGIGQISSEVPQNLSASRPQDRQFILSSKKLLLSDSGFYLCAWSPGQFSGNSPLHFGNGTRLTVT.

V usage is TRBV18 and J usage is TRBJ2-3; TRBD2 agrees at 13 bases. The CDR3 has 17 residues. The V and J ends lost 0 bases and 1 base, in that order; junction bases with no gene match: 1. Germline V gives CDR1 KGHSH, CDR2 LQKENI. The CDR3 reads CASSPPTSGGGTDTQYF. The CDR3 DNA is TGTGCCAGCTCACCACCTACTAGCGGGGGGGGCACAGATACGCAGTATTTT.

This clone appeared once. The J gene is TRBJ2-1, the V gene TRBV7-6, with TRBD2 matching 7 bases. Per germline, CDR1 SGHVS and CDR2 FNYEAQ. This CDR3 region has 14 residues. The junction had 7 bases not matched to a gene; V was cut back by 4 bases and J by 7 bases. The CDR3: CASSSVAGSNEQFF. The CDR3 coding sequence is TGTGCCAGCAGCTCAGTAGCGGGTAGTAATGAGCAGTTCTTC.

This clone was counted a few times. The chain carries TRBV6-5 and TRBJ1-6; D gene unclear. V lost 0 bases to trimming and J lost 7 bases, with 7 bases between them. Germline V gives CDR1 MNHEY, CDR2 SVGAGI. This CDR3 contains 14 residues. CDR3 in DNA: TGTGCCAGCAGTTACTCCCCGAGCAATTCACCCCTCCACTTT. Amino acid sequence: CASSYSPSNSPLHF.

This clone was counted a single time. The genes are TRBV5-5 and TRBJ1-1, with 8 bases matching TRBD1. Trimming removed 1 base from V and 0 bases from J; junction bases left unmatched: 2. This CDR3 comprises 15 residues. CDR1 and CDR2 from the germline V gene are SGHKS and YYEKEE (reference sequence). CDR3 in amino acids: CASSLTGGMNTEAFF. The CDR3, as DNA: TGTGCCAGCAGCTTGACAGGGGGAATGAACACTGAAGCTTTCTTT.

The V and J genes are TRBV27 and TRBJ2-5, with TRBD2 identical over 10 bases. CDR3 length equals 17 residues. V lost 5 bases, J lost 6 bases, and 15 bases stayed unmatched. Germline CDR1 MNHEY, CDR2 SMNVEV (reference sequence). In DNA, the CDR3 is TGTGCCAGCAGTCCAGAAGAACCGGGACTAGCGATAAAGACCCAGTACTTC. Its translation is CASSPEEPGLAIKTQYF.

The rearrangement links TRBV29-1 to TRBJ2-1, with D uncertain. This CDR3 region has 14 residues. CDR1 is SQVTM and CDR2 is ANQGSEA in the germline V gene. Deletions cut 2 bases from V and 5 bases from J, with 13 bases between. CDR3 amino acids: CSVEFAPRDNEQFF. The CDR3 coding sequence is TGCAGCGTTGAATTCGCTCCTAGGGACAATGAGCAGTTCTTC.